This T cell receptor beta chain was identified during a study of OX40 agonist ivuxolimab in advanced cancers. General study results and limits: The CD4+ and CD8+ T cells in the blood had expanded clonally by week 6 at 0.1 to 3.0 mg/kg.

Method: immunoSEQ multiplex PCR; TCRdb's copy keeps in-frame clones and lacks some. The data show 55,000 to 70,000 clones, over 85% seen once. A note on this clone: Its specificity is not known.

J lost 6 bases, V lost 4 bases, and 3 bases had no gene match. CDR1 is SGHAT, CDR2 FQNNGV, per germline. This CDR3 is built from 13 residues. Systemic immunosuppression or a history of autoimmune disease excluded patients. Blood got drawn at baseline, again on cycle 4 day 1, and then on cycle 7 day 1. The material was CD4+ or CD8+ T cells sorted from blood, obtained in a trial of the OX40 agonist ivuxolimab. The clonotype comes from an adult with an advanced solid tumor such as melanoma, head and neck, liver or kidney cancer. This chain uses TRBV11-2 with TRBJ2-4, with 7 bases matching TRBD1. CDR3 nucleotide sequence: TGTGCCAGCAGCTGGGACAGTTCAAACATTCAGTACTTC. This encodes CASSWDSSNIQYF.